Sequencing of this T cell receptor (beta chain) was carried out in a study of blood T cell repertoires in COVID-19. Study details: Samples representing acute and convalescent COVID-19 were sourced from the United States, Italy and Spain. PBMCs, B-cell-depleted T cells, or T cells provided the cDNA or gDNA that made up the material.

Methods used by the authors: Reference gene primer amplification yielded estimated nucleated cell counts. Assay: immunoSEQ multiplex PCR; the TCRdb copy retains only in-frame clones and omits some. The V and J calls and clone size come from that table; D and trimming were worked out from the DNA. The sample lists about 80,000 clones, under 85% occurring once. V shed 4 bases and J 8 bases; nucleotides not matched to a gene: 9. The CDR3 sequence is 14 residues long. Germline loops: CDR1 SGDLS, CDR2 YYNGEE. The chain is built from TRBV9 and TRBJ2-1; 7 bases align to TRBD1. Sequencing was carried out using peripheral blood. The sequence was collected from a human donor in a cohort sampled during active COVID-19. The CDR3 here is CASSPTVRGHEQFF. The CDR3 DNA reads as TGTGCCAGCAGCCCCACCGTAAGGGGGCATGAGCAGTTCTTC.